Reported below is one TCR beta chain. The sample originates from a study of technical replicates of blood from a handful of donors. The V and J ends lost 5 bases and 3 bases respectively, with 13 bases between them. The germline V gene has CDR1 SQVTM and CDR2 ANQGSEA. The CDR3 consists of 14 residues. The method was immunoSEQ multiplex PCR; TCRdb's version includes in-frame clones alone and lacks a portion of them. Of more than 80,000 clones in the sample, almost 96% are singletons; the top ten hold approximately 0.21%. Specimen: T cells isolated from PBMCs. The rearrangement links TRBV29-1 to TRBJ2-2; no clear D gene. The sequence derives from a human donor in good health. DNA for the CDR3: TGCAGCGTTAGTCGAAGCGCTTACACCGGGGAGCTGTTTTTT. Translated: CSVSRSAYTGELFF.